The 4 T cell receptor beta chains below come from one sample, sequenced in a study of T-cell memory formation after mild COVID-19. TCRdb reprocessed the 5' RACE reads via MiXCR and lists one record per CDR3 protein. The data hold about 250,000 distinct CDR3 sequences, with approximately 15% observed a single time. Sample: PBMCs or a T cell subset sorted from them (not recorded which). These receptors were obtained from an adult woman who had mild COVID-19 (a few samples of this study predate the infection). Cell type and time point are not known.

The gene calls are TRBV30 and TRBJ1-2; a weak D match, TRBD1 (6 bases). V was cut by 5 bases and J by 2 bases, with 9 bases left in between. The CDR3 has 12 amino acids. Germline assignment: CDR1 GTSNPN and CDR2 SVGIG (reference sequence). CDR3 sequence: CAWEGGNYGYTF. CDR3 DNA sequence: TGTGCCTGGGAGGGGGGAAACTATGGCTACACCTTC.

The chain joins TRBV18 to TRBJ1-1; TRBD1 aligns across 9 bases. The CDR3 contains 17 residues. Trimming at V came to 4 bases and at J to 0 bases, leaving 9 bases not matched to a gene. Germline values: CDR1 KGHSH, CDR2 LQKENI. CDR3 residues: CASSLVPGQGMNTEAFF. CDR3 coding DNA: TGTGCCAGCTCACTAGTCCCGGGACAGGGCATGAACACTGAAGCTTTCTTT.

This clonotype was observed a handful of times. The genes are TRBV12-3 or TRBV12-4 and TRBJ1-2; tentative D call: TRBD1 (6 bases). V was pared by 2 bases and J by 6 bases, with 19 bases between. This CDR3 has 16 amino acids. CDR3 amino acids: CASSLSGITGLDGYTF. CDR3 bases: TGTGCCAGCAGTTTATCGGGTATTACAGGGCTGGATGGCTACACCTTC.

This clonotype was counted once. The V call is TRBV5-1, the J call TRBJ2-1, with D perhaps matching TRBD2 (6 bases). V lost 0 bases, J lost 0 bases, and 7 bases lay in between. This CDR3 has 15 residues. The germline V gene has CDR1 SGHRS and CDR2 YFSETQ. The CDR3 protein is CASSLGTNSYNEQFF. CDR3 bases: TGCGCCAGCAGCTTGGGGACTAACTCCTACAATGAGCAGTTCTTC.